One and the same sample provided the 10 T cell receptor beta chains below, sequenced in a study of cytomegalovirus exposure and HLA in healthy donors. 13 Jbeta primers and 60 Vbeta primers were used for the PCR. Profiling relied on immunoSEQ multiplex PCR, and the TCRdb table lists in-frame clones only, not all of them. This sample has 250,000 to 350,000 clones, with more than 80% found just once. The sequenced material came from PBMCs. These receptors all stem from a man in his forties in good health and CMV-seropositive.

The chain links TRBV19 to TRBJ2-2, with D possibly TRBD2 on 5 matching bases. The CDR3 has 12 amino acids. Germline V gene data show CDR1 as LNHDA and CDR2 as SQIVND (reference sequence). Trimming cost V 10 bases and J 6 bases, with 12 bases left between them. DNA of the CDR3: TGTGCCACATACTCGCGGGCCGGGGAGCTGTTTTTT. This translates into CATYSRAGELFF.

A word on this clone: A read error may produce the germline difference seen at one junction end. The chain links TRBV6-5 to TRBJ2-5; a possible D gene is TRBD2 (6 bases). This CDR3 has 13 residues. Germline CDR1 MNHEY, CDR2 SVGAGI. The CDR3 DNA reads TGTGCCGGCAGCCGGGACTGGGCTGCGACCCAGTACTTC. Translation gives CAGSRDWAATQYF.

The chain uses TRBV7-2 and TRBJ2-1, with 10 bases aligning to TRBD2. Unmatched junction bases numbered 9, after V lost 2 bases and J lost 8 bases. Germline V gene sequence: CDR1 SGHTA, CDR2 FQGNSA. The CDR3 contains 16 residues. CDR3 nucleotide sequence: TGTGCCAGCAGCTTATCGGCTAGCGGGAGTGTCTATGAGCAGTTCTTC. The encoded protein is CASSLSASGSVYEQFF.

V and J are TRBV4-2 and TRBJ1-1, with 9 bases aligning to TRBD1. The CDR3 runs 15 residues. Germline V gene sequence: CDR1 LGHNA, CDR2 YNFKEQ. Trimming cost V 4 bases and J 0 bases; bases outside gene matches: 3. CDR3 protein: CASSRDRAMNTEAFF. The CDR3 DNA is TGTGCCAGCAGCCGGGACAGGGCAATGAACACTGAAGCTTTCTTT.

V is TRBV10-3 and J is TRBJ2-3, with TRBD2 identical over 9 bases. V was pared by 4 bases and J by 2 bases, with 1 base of the junction left unmatched. Germline CDR1 ENHRY, CDR2 SYGVKD. There are 14 residues in the CDR3. The CDR3 DNA reads as TGTGCCATCAGTGCTAGCGGGAACACAGATACGCAGTATTTT. It is translated as CAISASGNTDTQYF.

The rearrangement joins TRBV7-2 to TRBJ2-5, with TRBD2 matching over 9 bases. The trim removed 5 bases at V and 4 bases at J, leaving 5 bases unmatched. The CDR3 has 14 residues. Germline V gene lookup returns CDR1 SGHTA and CDR2 FQGNSA. CDR3 in DNA: TGTGCCAGCAGCCCTAGCGGGGTGGGAGAGACCCAGTACTTC. Its translation: CASSPSGVGETQYF.

The chain has TRBV19 and TRBJ2-7, with 7 bases identical to TRBD1. The V gene end was trimmed by 5 bases and the J gene end by 2 bases; junction bases not matched to a gene: 6. This CDR3 spans 14 amino acids. The germline V gene encodes CDR1 LNHDA and CDR2 SQIVND (reference sequence). CDR3 DNA sequence: TGTGCCAGTAGTTTATCCACAGGGGCCTACGAGCAGTACTTC. It is translated as CASSLSTGAYEQYF.

This clone was counted once. The chain uses TRBV5-1 and TRBJ1-4; 10 bases align to TRBD1. Losses at the gene ends were 2 bases for V and 7 bases for J; bases not matched to a gene: 5. This CDR3 contains 15 residues. Germline V gives CDR1 SGHRS, CDR2 YFSETQ. The CDR3 loop reads CASSFDRGRSEKLFF. CDR3 DNA sequence: TGCGCCAGCAGCTTCGACAGGGGGCGAAGTGAAAAACTGTTTTTT.

The rearrangement links TRBV5-1 to TRBJ1-3; 9 positions agree with TRBD1. The CDR3 has 16 residues. V trimming: 0 bases; J trimming: 4 bases; junction bases outside the gene matches: 5. CDR1 is SGHRS, CDR2 YFSETQ, per germline. CDR3 residues: CASSLELGTGGNTIYF. In DNA, the CDR3 is TGCGCCAGCAGCTTGGAGCTTGGGACAGGGGGAAACACCATATATTTT.

The chain uses TRBV28 and TRBJ2-5; 9 bases are a match to TRBD2. V gave up 3 bases and J gave up 5 bases; unmatched junction bases: 7. The CDR3 runs to 15 residues. Per the germline V gene, CDR1 is MDHEN and CDR2 is SYDVKM. The CDR3 DNA is TGTGCCAGCAGTTTCGCGGGAGGGCCTTATGAGACCCAGTACTTC. It yields the protein CASSFAGGPYETQYF.